This T cell receptor (beta chain) appears in the sequencing data of a study of cytomegalovirus exposure and HLA in healthy donors. Vbeta (60) and Jbeta (13) primers were used in the PCR. Study processing details: The authors later counted roughly 77 million unique TCR beta chains, 9 million to 12 million of them shared. Only in-frame clones appear in the TCRdb table, and some are missing; sequencing was by immunoSEQ multiplex PCR. D and trimming were read from the DNA, whereas the V and J calls and clone size are those reported in that table. The data hold 100,000 to 150,000 clones, with around 75% observed a single time. Study-level findings and limits: What a later analysis reportedly showed was that an Asian-associated ancestry cluster had fewer N-insertions than the roughly 670-donor mean. According to an earlier analysis, most TCR beta V segments yielded productive rearrangements about 87% or about 30% of the time. Reports indicate that TCR beta sequences accurately predicted the HLA-A and HLA-B alleles of most subjects.

To note about this clone: The antigen is undetermined.

Material for sequencing was PBMCs. This TCR was sampled from a woman aged 50 to 60 in good health and CMV-seronegative.

The CDR3 spells CASSHSTGGESEKLFF. The CDR3, as DNA: TGCGCCAGCAGCCACTCGACAGGGGGCGAGAGCGAAAAACTGTTTTTT. V is TRBV4-1 and J is TRBJ1-4; 10 bases fit TRBD1. Germline V gene data show CDR1 as MGHRA and CDR2 as YSYEKL. The V segment lost 3 bases and the J segment 8 bases; nucleotides outside the gene matches: 9. CDR3 length equals 16 residues.